This T cell receptor beta chain was obtained from a study of blood T cell repertoires in COVID-19. About the study: The study drew acute and convalescent COVID-19 samples from the United States, Italy and Spain.

V was cut by 3 bases and J by 5 bases, with 11 bases left in between. The CDR3 extends over 13 amino acids. The germline V gene has CDR1 SGHRS and CDR2 YFSETQ. The sample holds a few counts of this clone. Grouping used clinical history reported by participants in a survey and questionnaire. Assay used: immunoSEQ multiplex PCR; TCRdb lists only in-frame clones, some missing. Among a few hundred thousand clones, approximately 90% were seen once, and the ten largest hold 1.2%. The V and J genes are TRBV5-1 and TRBJ1-1; D might be TRBD1 (5 bases). Sequenced material: PBMCs or T cells enriched from blood (not recorded which). The receptor comes from a woman aged 18 to 35 who had recovered from COVID-19. CDR3 coding DNA: TGCGCCAGCAGCTCTGACAGTCGGACTGAAGCTTTCTTT. Translated, it gives CASSSDSRTEAFF.